The 10 T cell receptor beta chains in this list originate from one sample, sequenced in a study of blood T cells in healthy people across ages. Then a second PCR, running about 6 to 11 cycles, was carried out with a sample-barcoded 5' primer and a J-beta primer mix. MiXCR was run by TCRdb on the 5' RACE reads, yielding one entry per CDR3 protein. The sample shows approximately 790,000 distinct CDR3 sequences, 62% of them seen only once. Input material: blood. These TCRs come from a man younger than 40 in good health.

The chain joins TRBV25-1 to TRBJ1-2; 9 bases align to TRBD1. Germline lookup yields CDR1 MGHDK and CDR2 SYGVNS. Unmatched junction bases numbered 7, after V lost 4 bases and J lost 4 bases. This CDR3 has 15 residues. The CDR3 reads CASSVGTGQAYGYTF. In DNA, the CDR3 is TGTGCCAGCAGTGTGGGGACAGGGCAAGCCTATGGCTACACCTTC.

The V and J genes are TRBV20-1 and TRBJ2-1; 7 bases line up with TRBD1. J was trimmed by 3 bases and V by 6 bases; bases with no gene match: 11. This CDR3 has 15 residues. Per the germline V gene, CDR1 is DFQATT and CDR2 is SNEGSKA (reference sequence). The CDR3: CSAHSTGVDYNEQFF. DNA of the CDR3: TGCAGTGCCCATTCAACAGGGGTTGACTACAATGAGCAGTTCTTC.

V and J are TRBV9 and TRBJ2-1, with TRBD1 as a possible D gene (6 bases). V was shortened by 2 bases and J by 4 bases, with 19 bases between the two germline ends. Germline values: CDR1 SGDLS, CDR2 YYNGEE. CDR3 length: 17 residues. The CDR3 DNA sequence: TGTGCCAGCAGCGTTGGACAGTGGACCGGTGGGTACAATGAGCAGTTCTTC. Protein product: CASSVGQWTGGYNEQFF.

V usage is TRBV7-3 and J usage is TRBJ2-1; TRBD2 might be the D (7 bases). V lost 5 bases and J lost 7, with 18 bases in between. This CDR3 is built from 15 residues. Germline lookup yields CDR1 SGHTA and CDR2 FQGTGA. CDR3 region: CASSPAGRGRNEQFF. The CDR3 DNA sequence: TGTGCCAGCAGCCCCGCGGGGCGGGGGCGTAATGAGCAGTTCTTC.

The chain couples TRBV11-1 to TRBJ2-4; no clear D gene. Germline loops: CDR1 SGHAT, CDR2 FQDESV (reference sequence). CDR3 length: 15 amino acids. V was cut by 5 bases and J by 0 bases, with 11 bases left in between. In nucleotides, the CDR3 is TGTGCCAGCAGCCAAGGACGTCTAGCCAAAAACATTCAGTACTTC. As protein: CASSQGRLAKNIQYF.

In this sample, this clonotype turned up a few times. The chain carries TRBV3-1 and TRBJ1-2; D might be TRBD1 (5 bases). From germline, CDR1 is LGHDT and CDR2 YNNKEL (reference sequence). V dropped 0 bases and J dropped 8 bases, with 7 bases sitting between them. The CDR3 consists of 12 residues. In DNA, the CDR3 is TGTGCCAGCAGCCAAGAAAGGACAGGCTACACCTTC. Its protein product is CASSQERTGYTF. The complete variable domain, with remaining parts taken from reference TRBV3-1 and TRBJ1-2, reads DTAVSQTPKYLVTQMGNDKSIKCEQNLGHDTMYWYKQDSKKFLKIMFSYNNKELIINETVPNRFSPKSPDKAHLNLHINSLELGDSAVYFCASSQERTGYTFGSGTRLTVV.

The rearrangement links TRBV6-6 to TRBJ1-6; D gene ambiguous. Looked up from germline, CDR1 is MNHNY and CDR2 is SVGAGI (reference sequence). Trimming took 10 bases from V and 6 from J, leaving 22 bases between them. The CDR3 contains 16 residues. The DNA of the CDR3 is TGTGCCACCGTGGTAGGGCGCCCGCTTAGTAATTCACCCCTCCACTTT. Protein sequence: CATVVGRPLSNSPLHF.

This rearrangement joins TRBV28 to TRBJ1-2, with D unclear. Germline CDR1 MDHEN, CDR2 SYDVKM. The CDR3 extends over 17 amino acids. V lost 4 bases to trimming and J lost 1 base, with 19 bases between them. The CDR3 reads CASSSLARGRFNYGYTF. CDR3 nucleotide sequence: TGTGCCAGCAGTTCCCTCGCCCGGGGAAGGTTTAACTATGGCTACACCTTC.

The genes are TRBV6-2 or TRBV6-3 and TRBJ2-1; 7 positions agree with TRBD1. The CDR3 runs 13 residues. Losses at the gene ends were 7 bases for V and 8 bases for J; bases not matched to a gene: 8. CDR1 and CDR2 from the germline V gene are MNHEY and SVGEGT. In nucleotides, the CDR3 is TGTGCCAGCAAGAGTCGACAGGGCCATGAGCAGTTCTTC. Its translation is CASKSRQGHEQFF.

The chain uses TRBV4-3 and TRBJ1-1; D is undetermined. Trimming took 0 bases from V and 3 from J, leaving 11 bases between them. The germline V gene has CDR1 LGHNA and CDR2 YSLEER. The CDR3 is 15 amino acids. The CDR3 reads CASSQDPSGDTEAFF. In nucleotides, the CDR3 is TGCGCCAGCAGCCAAGATCCCTCTGGGGACACTGAAGCTTTCTTT.